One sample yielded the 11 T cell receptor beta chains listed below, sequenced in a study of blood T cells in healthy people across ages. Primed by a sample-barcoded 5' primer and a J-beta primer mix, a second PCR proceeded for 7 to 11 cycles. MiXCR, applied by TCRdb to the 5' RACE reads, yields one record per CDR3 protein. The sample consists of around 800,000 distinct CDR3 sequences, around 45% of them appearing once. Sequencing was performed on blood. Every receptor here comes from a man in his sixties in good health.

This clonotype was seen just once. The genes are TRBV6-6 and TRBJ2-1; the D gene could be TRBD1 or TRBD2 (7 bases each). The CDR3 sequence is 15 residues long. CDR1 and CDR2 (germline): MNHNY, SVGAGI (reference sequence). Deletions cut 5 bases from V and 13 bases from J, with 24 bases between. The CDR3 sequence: CASSTSAGGGDIQFF. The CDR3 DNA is TGTGCCAGCAGTACTTCAGCAGGGGGAGGGGACATTCAGTTCTTC.

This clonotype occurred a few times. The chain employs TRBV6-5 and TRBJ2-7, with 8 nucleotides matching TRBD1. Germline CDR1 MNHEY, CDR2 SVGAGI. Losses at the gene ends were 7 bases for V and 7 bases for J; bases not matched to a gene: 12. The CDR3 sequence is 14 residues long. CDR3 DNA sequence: TGTGCCAGCAAATACTATCAGGGGGCCGGTGAGCAGTACTTC. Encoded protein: CASKYYQGAGEQYF.

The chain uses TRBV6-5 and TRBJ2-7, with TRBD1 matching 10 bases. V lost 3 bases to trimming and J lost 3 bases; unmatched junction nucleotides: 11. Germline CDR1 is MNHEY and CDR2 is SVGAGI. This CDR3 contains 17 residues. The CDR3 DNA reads TGTGCCAGCAGTTATTCCAGCGCCCGGGACAGGGGCTACGAGCAGTACTTC. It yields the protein CASSYSSARDRGYEQYF.

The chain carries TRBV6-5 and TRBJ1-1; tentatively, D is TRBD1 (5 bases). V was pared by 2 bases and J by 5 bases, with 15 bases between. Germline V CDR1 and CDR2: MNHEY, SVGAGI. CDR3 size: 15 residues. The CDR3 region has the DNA TGTGCCAGCAGTTACAAAAGGGGAAGGAGGACTGAAGCTTTCTTT. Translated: CASSYKRGRRTEAFF.

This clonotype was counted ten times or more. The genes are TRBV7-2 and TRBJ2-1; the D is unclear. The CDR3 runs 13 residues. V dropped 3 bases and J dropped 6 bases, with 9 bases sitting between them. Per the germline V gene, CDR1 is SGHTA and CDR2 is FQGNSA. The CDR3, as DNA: TGTGCCAGCAGCTTGGGCTACTTCAATGAGCAGTTCTTC. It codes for CASSLGYFNEQFF.

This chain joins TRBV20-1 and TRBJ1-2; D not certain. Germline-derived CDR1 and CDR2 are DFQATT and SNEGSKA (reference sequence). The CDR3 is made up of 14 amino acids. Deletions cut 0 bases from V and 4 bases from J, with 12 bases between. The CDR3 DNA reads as TGCAGTGCTAGAGATCCAGGACTGCCCTATGGCTACACCTTC. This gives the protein CSARDPGLPYGYTF.

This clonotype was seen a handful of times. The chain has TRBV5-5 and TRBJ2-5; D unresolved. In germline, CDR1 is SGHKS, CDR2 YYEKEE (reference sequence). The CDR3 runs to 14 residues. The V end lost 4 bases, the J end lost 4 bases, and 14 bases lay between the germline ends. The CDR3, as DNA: TGTGCCAGCAGCCCGCTGACTTCCGGAGAGACCCAGTACTTC. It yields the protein CASSPLTSGETQYF.

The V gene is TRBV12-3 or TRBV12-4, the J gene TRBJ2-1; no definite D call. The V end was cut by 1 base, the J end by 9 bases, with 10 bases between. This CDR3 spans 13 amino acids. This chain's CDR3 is CASSLEDVGEQFF. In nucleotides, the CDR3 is TGTGCCAGCAGTTTAGAGGATGTGGGTGAGCAGTTCTTC.

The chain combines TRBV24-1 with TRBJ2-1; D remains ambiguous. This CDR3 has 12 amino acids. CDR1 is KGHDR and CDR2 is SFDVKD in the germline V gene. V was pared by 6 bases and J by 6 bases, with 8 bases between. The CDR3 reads CATSPGVNEQFF. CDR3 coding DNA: TGTGCCACCAGTCCCGGAGTCAATGAGCAGTTCTTC.

The CDR3 loop reads CSAELGGMDQPQHF. The DNA for the CDR3 is TGCAGTGCTGAGCTTGGGGGAATGGATCAGCCCCAGCATTTT. The chain has TRBV20-1 and TRBJ1-5, with TRBD1 as a possible D gene (5 bases). Germline loops: CDR1 DFQATT, CDR2 SNEGSKA (reference sequence). The CDR3 length is 14 residues. The V end lost 5 bases, the J end lost 5 bases, and 16 bases lay between the germline ends.

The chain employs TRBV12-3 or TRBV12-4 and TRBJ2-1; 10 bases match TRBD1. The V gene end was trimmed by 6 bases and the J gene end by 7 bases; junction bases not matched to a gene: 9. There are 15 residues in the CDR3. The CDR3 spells CASRLGQGTMNEQFF. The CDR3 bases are TGTGCCAGCAGACTGGGACAGGGGACGATGAATGAGCAGTTCTTC.